These T cell receptor beta chains were read from a single sample in a study of cytomegalovirus exposure and HLA in healthy donors. Profiled with immunoSEQ multiplex PCR; TCRdb holds only in-frame clones, not every one. The sample lists approximately 150,000 clones, roughly 10% seen once, with approximately 2% in the top ten. Input material: PBMCs. Source of these receptors: a male donor in good health and CMV-seronegative. Each CDR3 is given with its conserved first and last residue. Each record gives: D gene, clone size, V gene, J gene, CDR3 protein, CDR3 DNA. The D gene is left open where the match is weak. Clone size is given for some rows only: seen once, a few or many times, or a class if the clone is expanded.

.	few	TRBV10-3	TRBJ2-7	CAITGTYEQYF	TGTGCCATCACAGGAACCTACGAGCAGTACTTC
.	few	TRBV5-6	TRBJ1-1	CASSIPGAGAEAFF	TGTGCCAGCAGCATCCCAGGGGCAGGAGCTGAAGCTTTCTTT
TRBD2	.	TRBV5-6	TRBJ2-3	CASSSTAGGRTDTQYF	TGTGCCAGCAGCTCTACAGCGGGGGGGCGCACAGATACGCAGTATTTT
.	few	TRBV6-5	TRBJ2-1	CASSYGLNSYNEQFF	TGTGCCAGCAGTTACGGACTGAACTCCTACAATGAGCAGTTCTTC
TRBD1	.	TRBV7-9	TRBJ2-4	CASSLIQGEAKNIQYF	TGTGCCAGCAGCTTAATCCAGGGGGAGGCCAAAAACATTCAGTACTTC
.	few	TRBV18	TRBJ1-1	CASSQQGNTEAFF	TGTGCCAGCTCCCAACAGGGGAACACTGAAGCTTTCTTT
.	.	TRBV5-8	TRBJ1-2	CASSHLNQGNYGYTF	TGTGCCAGCTCCCACCTAAACCAGGGGAACTATGGCTACACCTTC
TRBD2	few	TRBV7-3	TRBJ2-3	CASSPRTSLATQYF	TGTGCCAGCAGCCCCCGGACTAGCTTGGCTACGCAGTATTTT
.	.	TRBV7-9	TRBJ2-7	CASSLEQGSYEQYF	TGTGCCAGCAGCTTAGAACAGGGATCCTACGAGCAGTACTTC
.	.	TRBV5-1	TRBJ2-1	CASSSQNQYNEQFF	TGCGCCAGCAGCTCCCAGAACCAATACAATGAGCAGTTCTTC
TRBD1	few	TRBV6-4	TRBJ1-2	CASSGDRVAYGYTF	TGTGCCAGCAGTGGGGACAGGGTCGCCTATGGCTACACCTTC
.	.	TRBV10-3	TRBJ2-2	CAISPGPDTGELFF	TGTGCCATCAGTCCTGGGCCGGACACCGGGGAGCTGTTTTTT
TRBD1	.	TRBV6-1	TRBJ1-1	CATRPGQGFTEAFF	TGTGCCACCAGACCGGGACAGGGGTTCACTGAAGCTTTCTTT
.	.	TRBV27	TRBJ1-2	CASSAANYGYTF	TGTGCCAGCAGTGCGGCTAACTATGGCTACACCTTC
.	.	TRBV4-2	TRBJ2-1	CASSQDLTPGAYNEQFF	TGTGCCAGCAGCCAAGATCTAACCCCGGGTGCCTACAATGAGCAGTTCTTC
TRBD1	few	TRBV5-1	TRBJ1-2	CASSNPQGAHGYTF	TGCGCCAGCAGCAACCCCCAGGGGGCGCATGGCTACACCTTC
.	few	TRBV5-6	TRBJ1-5	CASSVAYSNQPQHF	TGTGCCAGCAGCGTGGCCTACAGCAATCAGCCCCAGCATTTT
.	few	TRBV4-3	TRBJ2-7	CASSQGRGASYEQYF	TGCGCCAGCAGCCAAGGACGGGGGGCCTCCTACGAGCAGTACTTC
TRBD2	few	TRBV5-1	TRBJ2-1	CASSSGTSALYNEQFF	TGCGCCAGCAGTTCCGGGACTAGCGCCTTATACAATGAGCAGTTCTTC
.	few	TRBV9	TRBJ1-1	CASSPGGGTEAFF	TGTGCCAGCAGCCCCGGGGGGGGGACTGAAGCTTTCTTT
.	few	TRBV10-3	TRBJ1-1	CAIRVGLQGNTEAFF	TGTGCCATCAGAGTGGGCCTACAAGGGAACACTGAAGCTTTCTTT
.	few	TRBV5-1	TRBJ2-5	CASSSPQETQYF	TGCGCCAGCAGCTCTCCTCAAGAGACCCAGTACTTC
.	few	TRBV18	TRBJ1-2	CASSSWTDYGYTF	TGTGCCAGCTCAAGTTGGACAGACTATGGCTACACCTTC
.	.	TRBV2	TRBJ1-1	CASSEVPLGLRDPEAFF	TGTGCCAGCAGTGAAGTCCCCTTGGGACTGCGGGACCCTGAAGCTTTCTTT
TRBD2	.	TRBV5-1	TRBJ2-7	CASSSLGRGGVYEQYF	TGCGCCAGCAGCTCCCTCGGGAGGGGAGGGGTCTACGAGCAGTACTTC
TRBD2	.	TRBV4-3	TRBJ2-3	CASSQDRAGGPPDTQYF	TGCGCCAGCAGCCAAGATCGCGCGGGGGGGCCCCCAGATACGCAGTATTTT
TRBD2	.	TRBV2	TRBJ2-2	CASRIAGGPAGELFF	TGTGCCAGCAGGATAGCGGGGGGGCCCGCCGGGGAGCTGTTTTTT
.	few	TRBV10-3	TRBJ2-1	CAISDASTSNEQFF	TGTGCCATCAGTGACGCTAGTACGAGTAATGAGCAGTTCTTC
.	few	TRBV5-1	TRBJ1-1	CASTDTPRETLDTEAFF	TGCGCCAGCACCGACACCCCCCGGGAAACCCTGGACACTGAAGCTTTCTTT
.	.	TRBV29-1	TRBJ1-2	CSVPRGGMGYTF	TGCAGCGTCCCAAGGGGGGGAATGGGCTACACCTTC
.	few	TRBV5-1	TRBJ1-4	CASSLAQTGVNEKLFF	TGCGCCAGCAGCTTGGCCCAGACAGGCGTTAATGAAAAACTGTTTTTT
TRBD2	few	TRBV28	TRBJ2-2	CASSLRSGVNTGELFF	TGTGCCAGCAGCCTAAGGAGCGGGGTGAACACCGGGGAGCTGTTTTTT
.	few	TRBV5-4	TRBJ2-5	CASSLEGGRRPGETQYF	TGTGCCAGCAGCTTGGAGGGTGGGAGGCGGCCCGGAGAGACCCAGTACTTC
TRBD2	.	TRBV27	TRBJ2-3	CASRLIAGFTDTQYF	TGTGCCAGCAGACTAATAGCGGGTTTCACAGATACGCAGTATTTT
TRBD1	few	TRBV7-3	TRBJ2-2	CASSVSGGAAGELFF	TGTGCCAGCAGCGTATCAGGGGGCGCCGCCGGGGAGCTGTTTTTT
.	.	TRBV5-1	TRBJ1-1	CASSPGDGVNTEAFF	TGCGCCAGCAGCCCCGGCGACGGGGTGAACACTGAAGCTTTCTTT
.	.	TRBV7-6	TRBJ1-2	CASSLAGYGYTF	TGTGCCAGCAGCTTAGCCGGCTATGGCTACACCTTC
.	.	TRBV7-9	TRBJ1-1	CASSKGQMNTEAFF	TGTGCCAGCAGCAAAGGACAGATGAACACTGAAGCTTTCTTT
TRBD1	few	TRBV27	TRBJ1-1	CASSSPGQGGRGAFF	TGTGCCAGCAGTTCTCCGGGACAGGGGGGCCGGGGAGCTTTCTTT
TRBD1	few	TRBV4-3	TRBJ1-2	CASSQDLKTGLYGYTF	TGCGCCAGCAGCCAAGATCTCAAGACAGGGTTGTATGGCTACACCTTC
TRBD2	.	TRBV11-1	TRBJ2-7	CASSRPVIAGGNEQYF	TGTGCCAGCAGCCGTCCGGTAATAGCGGGAGGCAACGAGCAGTACTTC
.	few	TRBV30	TRBJ2-1	CAWWGSSYNEQFF	TGTGCCTGGTGGGGCAGCTCCTACAATGAGCAGTTCTTC
TRBD1	.	TRBV25-1	TRBJ2-2	CASKTGANTGELFF	TGTGCCAGCAAGACAGGGGCGAACACCGGGGAGCTGTTTTTT
.	few	TRBV4-1	TRBJ1-5	CASSQETVRNQPQHF	TGCGCCAGCAGCCAAGAAACAGTTCGCAATCAGCCCCAGCATTTT
.	few	TRBV18	TRBJ2-2	CASSVPGQNTGELFF	TGTGCCAGCTCAGTTCCGGGACAGAACACCGGGGAGCTGTTTTTT
TRBD2	few	TRBV27	TRBJ2-3	CASSAGWGGSTDTQYF	TGTGCCAGCAGTGCCGGATGGGGCGGGAGTACAGATACGCAGTATTTT
TRBD2	.	TRBV5-4	TRBJ2-1	CASSLVTSGTYNEQFF	TGTGCCAGCAGCTTGGTTACTAGCGGGACATACAATGAGCAGTTCTTC